This is a list of T cell receptor beta chains from one sample in a study of OX40 agonist ivuxolimab in advanced cancers. Repertoires were generated with immunoSEQ multiplex PCR, while TCRdb's copy carries only in-frame clones and drops some. The repertoire consists of over 70,000 clones, with over 75% occurring once and the leading ten covering around 0.29%. This specimen consisted of CD4+ or CD8+ T cells sorted from blood, obtained in a trial of the OX40 agonist ivuxolimab. All receptors derive from an adult with an advanced solid tumor such as melanoma, head and neck, liver or kidney cancer. Each CDR3 is given with its conserved first and last residue. Each record gives: V gene, J gene, CDR3 length, clone size, D gene, CDR3 DNA, CDR3 protein. The D gene is left open where the match is weak. The size of a clone is reported for some rows only, either as once, few or many, or as a class for expanded clones.

TRBV7-2	TRBJ2-7	15	-	TRBD2	TGTGCCAGCAGCTTAGTGGTAGCGGGGGGTTCCGGGCAGTACTTC	CASSLVVAGGSGQYF
TRBV5-4	TRBJ1-1	17	-	TRBD1	TGTGCCAGCAGCTCGCCCACGGGGTACAGGGGGAGGACTGAAGCTTTCTTT	CASSSPTGYRGRTEAFF
TRBV5-1	TRBJ2-3	15	few	-	TGCGCCAGCAGTTTCCAGGGGAGCGGCACAGATACGCAGTATTTT	CASSFQGSGTDTQYF
TRBV18	TRBJ2-5	16	once	-	TGTGCCAGCTCACCGGGACCCCAGGGTGGGGCCGGGACCCAGTACTTC	CASSPGPQGGAGTQYF
TRBV7-9	TRBJ2-5	12	-	-	TGTGCCAGCAGCTTTGGGGAAGGGACCCAGTACTTC	CASSFGEGTQYF
TRBV7-3	TRBJ2-1	13	-	-	TGTGCCAGCAGCCTCCTGGGGCCCAATGAGCAGTTCTTC	CASSLLGPNEQFF
TRBV6-5	TRBJ2-3	15	-	TRBD2	TGTGCCAGCAGGGGGCTAGCGGGGGTCACAGATACGCAGTATTTT	CASRGLAGVTDTQYF
TRBV5-1	TRBJ2-1	14	-	TRBD2	TGCGCCAGCAGCTTGAGGCCTAGCGGCAATGAGCAGTTCTTC	CASSLRPSGNEQFF
TRBV18	TRBJ1-2	13	once	-	TGTGCCAGCTCAGACGCCGAAGGTCAGACCGGCACCTTC	CASSDAEGQTGTF
TRBV11-3	TRBJ1-2	14	-	TRBD1	TGTGCCAGCAGCTCCCGGGACAGGGCGGGTGGCTACACCTTC	CASSSRDRAGGYTF
TRBV30	TRBJ1-1	12	-	-	TGTGCCTGGACCAGACTGAACACTGAAGCTTTCTTT	CAWTRLNTEAFF
TRBV4-1	TRBJ1-4	15	-	-	TGCGCCAGCAGCCAAGATCAGACTGGTGGTGAAAAACTGTTTTTT	CASSQDQTGGEKLFF
TRBV7-2	TRBJ2-7	12	-	TRBD2	TGTGCCAGCAGGCCCGCGGGGGACGAGCAGTACTTC	CASRPAGDEQYF
TRBV2	TRBJ2-1	15	-	-	TGTGCCAGCAACCCGGGGCTAGCGTTGGGCAATGAGCAGTTCTTC	CASNPGLALGNEQFF
TRBV18	TRBJ2-5	17	-	TRBD2	TGTGCCAGCTCCCAGACGGCTAGCGGGGGCCCGGTGCGAACCCAGTACTTC	CASSQTASGGPVRTQYF
TRBV10-2	TRBJ2-1	15	-	TRBD2	TGCGCCAGCATAACTAGCGGGGGGGTTCACAATGAGCAGTTCTTC	CASITSGGVHNEQFF
TRBV7-9	TRBJ1-5	19	-	TRBD1	TGTGCCAGCAGCTTAGGCACAGGGGCGCCAGCTAGCCCAAATCAGCCCCAGCATTTT	CASSLGTGAPASPNQPQHF
TRBV2	TRBJ2-1	17	-	-	TGTGCCAGCAGTGAGAGGGGCTCCCCAAGCTCCTACAATGAGCAGTTCTTC	CASSERGSPSSYNEQFF
TRBV5-1	TRBJ2-3	15	once	-	TGCGCCAGCAGCTTTCAGGGGTCAAGCACAGATACGCAGTATTTT	CASSFQGSSTDTQYF
TRBV30	TRBJ1-2	13	-	-	TGTGCCTGGGGGACGGAGGGTAACTATGGCTACACCTTC	CAWGTEGNYGYTF
TRBV19	TRBJ2-1	15	-	TRBD2	TGTGCCAGTAGTATAATCAGCGGGGGATACAATGAGCAGTTCTTC	CASSIISGGYNEQFF
TRBV18	TRBJ2-1	17	once	TRBD1	TGTGCCAGCTCAGCCCAAAGACAGGGGCTACTTAACAATGAGCAGTTCTTC	CASSAQRQGLLNNEQFF
TRBV6-1	TRBJ1-2	16	-	TRBD1	TGTGCCAGCAGTGTGGGACAGGGGGCTGGGAACTATGGCTACACCTTC	CASSVGQGAGNYGYTF
TRBV14	TRBJ1-5	13	-	-	TGTGCCAGCAGCCAAGACATCAACCAGCCCCAGCATTTT	CASSQDINQPQHF
TRBV5-4	TRBJ2-3	15	-	-	TGTGCCAGCAGCCCACCAGGACCCTTCACAGATACGCAGTATTTT	CASSPPGPFTDTQYF
TRBV7-2	TRBJ2-7	11	-	-	TGTGCCAGCAGCTTAGCCGGGAAGCAGTACTTC	CASSLAGKQYF
TRBV23-1	TRBJ2-4	15	-	-	TGCGCCAGCAGTAGTCGGGACACAGACGAAAACATTCAGTACTTC	CASSSRDTDENIQYF
TRBV5-1	TRBJ1-5	14	once	-	TGCGCCAGCAGCCGAGGGGAATTTGGTCAGCCCCAGCATTTT	CASSRGEFGQPQHF
TRBV21-1	TRBJ1-1	15	once	-	TGTGCCAGCAGCAAAGTTGGCAGGCGGAACACTGAAGCTTTCTTT	CASSKVGRRNTEAFF
TRBV5-6	TRBJ2-2	14	-	-	TGTGCCAGCAGCTTCGTGGGGCGGACCGGGGAGCTGTTTTTT	CASSFVGRTGELFF
TRBV18	TRBJ1-4	13	-	-	TGTGCCAGCTCGAAGGAGGGTAATGAAAAACTGTTTTTT	CASSKEGNEKLFF
TRBV10-3	TRBJ2-2	16	-	TRBD1	TGTGCCATCGGATCGACAGGGGCCCTGAACACCGGGGAGCTGTTTTTT	CAIGSTGALNTGELFF
TRBV5-1	TRBJ2-7	15	-	TRBD1	TGCGCCAGCAGCACCCCTACAGGGGTCAACGACGAGCAGTACTTC	CASSTPTGVNDEQYF
TRBV19	TRBJ2-3	15	-	-	TGTGCCAGTAGTATAGGGGGGAAGACGAGGGATACGCAGTATTTT	CASSIGGKTRDTQYF
TRBV5-1	TRBJ1-1	14	-	-	TGCGCCAGCAGCTTGGTAGGGGTTAACACTGAAGCTTTCTTT	CASSLVGVNTEAFF
TRBV11-2	TRBJ2-7	15	once	-	TGTGCCAGCAGCTTAGTACAGGCGGGCTCCTACGAGCAGTACTTC	CASSLVQAGSYEQYF
TRBV7-8	TRBJ2-1	14	-	TRBD2	TGTGCCAGCAGCTTGGGACTAGCCTACGATGAGCAGTTCTTC	CASSLGLAYDEQFF
TRBV21-1	TRBJ2-5	15	-	-	TGTGCCAGCAGCACGCGGGACAGGGGCAGAGAGACCCAGTACTTC	CASSTRDRGRETQYF
TRBV19	TRBJ1-6	16	-	TRBD1	TGTGCCAGTACGAGCCATACCGGGACAGGAATATCACCCCTCCACTTT	CASTSHTGTGISPLHF
TRBV6-1	TRBJ2-3	12	few	-	TGTGCCAGCAGTCCCACAGAAGATACGCAGTATTTT	CASSPTEDTQYF
TRBV7-2	TRBJ2-1	15	-	TRBD2	TGTGCCAGCAGCTTAGAGTACGGACTAGAATACGAGCAGTTCTTC	CASSLEYGLEYEQFF
TRBV19	TRBJ1-1	13	-	TRBD1	TGTGCCACCAGGGACAGACCGAACACTGAAGCTTTCTTT	CATRDRPNTEAFF
TRBV5-1	TRBJ1-2	13	-	-	TGCGCCAGCACCACTTCTGTGCGGGATGGCTACACCTTC	CASTTSVRDGYTF
TRBV5-1	TRBJ1-6	20	-	-	TGCGCCAGCAGCTTGGCTGTGAGAGGTCAGCGGGCTGGGGGTGGAGTATCCCTCCACTTT	CASSLAVRGQRAGGGVSLHF
TRBV19	TRBJ2-3	14	-	TRBD2	TGTGCCAGTAGTTTGACTAGCGCCACAGATACGCAGTATTTT	CASSLTSATDTQYF
TRBV18	TRBJ1-2	14	-	-	TGTGCCAGCTCACAACAGCGTTCTAACTATGGCTACACCTTC	CASSQQRSNYGYTF
TRBV19	TRBJ1-3	11	-	-	TGTGCCGGACGCTCTGGAAACACCATATATTTT	CAGRSGNTIYF
TRBV19	TRBJ2-7	14	-	TRBD1	TGTGCCAGTAGTGCCTGGACAGGGGATTACGAGCAGTACTTC	CASSAWTGDYEQYF
TRBV14	TRBJ2-7	13	-	-	TGTGCCAGCAGCCAAGCCCCCCCCTACGAGCAGTACTTC	CASSQAPPYEQYF
TRBV18	TRBJ2-2	14	-	-	TGTGCCAGCTCACCGACAGCGAACACCGGGGAGCTGTTTTTT	CASSPTANTGELFF
TRBV12-2	TRBJ1-6	17	-	-	TGTGCAAGTCGCTTAGGGACAGAGAGCTCCTATAATTCACCCCTCCACTTT	CASRLGTESSYNSPLHF
TRBV30	TRBJ2-7	12	-	-	TGTGCCTGGAGCCAGTCCACCCACGAGCAGTACTTC	CAWSQSTHEQYF
TRBV11-3	TRBJ2-4	15	-	-	TGTGCCAGCAGCCCGAGGAGGGGGGCAAAAAACATTCAGTACTTC	CASSPRRGAKNIQYF
TRBV2	TRBJ2-1	15	-	-	TGTGCCAGCAGTGAAGTCTTGCTCTCCTACAATGAGCAGTTCTTC	CASSEVLLSYNEQFF
TRBV19	TRBJ2-1	20	-	TRBD2	TGTGCCACCCTAGGGGACGGGGCTAGCGGGGGTTCCAACACCTACAATGAGCAGTTCTTC	CATLGDGASGGSNTYNEQFF
TRBV18	TRBJ1-2	13	-	-	TGTGCCAGCTCACCACTGGACAGTGATGGCTACACCTTC	CASSPLDSDGYTF
TRBV4-2	TRBJ2-3	16	-	TRBD2	TGTGCCAGCAGCCAGGCCCTAGCGGGGAACACAGATACGCAGTATTTT	CASSQALAGNTDTQYF
TRBV5-1	TRBJ2-3	15	-	-	TGCGCCAGCAGCTGGGGGTCGACTAGCACAGATACGCAGTATTTT	CASSWGSTSTDTQYF
TRBV6-1	TRBJ1-1	13	-	-	TGTGCCAGCAGAAGGGACGGGGGGCGAGAAGCTTTCTTT	CASRRDGGREAFF